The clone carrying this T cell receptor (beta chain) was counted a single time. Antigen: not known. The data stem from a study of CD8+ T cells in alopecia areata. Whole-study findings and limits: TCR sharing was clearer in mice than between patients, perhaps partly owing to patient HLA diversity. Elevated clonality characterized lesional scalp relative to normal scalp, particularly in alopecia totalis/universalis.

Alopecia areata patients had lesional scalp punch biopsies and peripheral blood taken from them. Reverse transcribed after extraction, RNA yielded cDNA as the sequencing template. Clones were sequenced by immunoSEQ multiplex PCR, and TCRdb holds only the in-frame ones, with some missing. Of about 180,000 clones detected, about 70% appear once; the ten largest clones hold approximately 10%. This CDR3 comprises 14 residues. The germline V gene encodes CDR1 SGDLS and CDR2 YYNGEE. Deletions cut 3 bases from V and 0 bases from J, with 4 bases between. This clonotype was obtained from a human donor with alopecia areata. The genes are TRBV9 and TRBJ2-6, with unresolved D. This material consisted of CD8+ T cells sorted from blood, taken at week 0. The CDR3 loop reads CASSGASGANVLTF. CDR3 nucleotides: TGTGCCAGCAGCGGGGCCTCTGGGGCCAACGTCCTGACTTTC.